This T cell receptor (beta chain) derives from a study of blood T cell repertoires in COVID-19. Whole-study context: COVID-19 samples, acute and convalescent, were from the United States, Italy and Spain. Sources were T cells, B-cell-depleted T cells, or PBMCs; the material itself was cDNA or gDNA.

Germline CDR1 reads LNHDA; CDR2 reads SQIVND (reference sequence). The CDR3 totals 14 residues. V lost 8 bases to trimming and J lost 4 bases; unmatched junction nucleotides: 4. Methods used by the authors: Nucleated cell number was recorded as an estimate derived from reference gene primer amplification. Clones were read by immunoSEQ multiplex PCR, and TCRdb kept only the in-frame ones, dropping some. V and J calls and clone size are as listed in that table; D and trimming were resolved from the DNA. The sample lists roughly 91,000 clones; 80% to 85% were seen once. At least ten counts were recorded for this clone.

The sequence was obtained from a man aged 65-85 years with active or convalescent COVID-19. V and J are TRBV19 and TRBJ2-2; 10 bases fit TRBD1. The sample comprised peripheral blood. For the CDR3, the DNA is TGTGCCAGTCAAGACAGGGGGCTCACCGGGGAGCTGTTTTTT. This sequence encodes CASQDRGLTGELFF. Looking up the rest from reference TRBV19 and TRBJ2-2 gives the full variable domain: DGGITQSPKYLFRKEGQNVTLSCEQNLNHDAMYWYRQDPGQGLRLIYYSQIVNDFQKGDIAEGYSVSREKKESFPLTVTSAQKNPTAFYLCASQDRGLTGELFFGEGSRLTVL.